Below, 10 T cell receptor beta chains from the same sample are listed, as sequenced in a study of a mutant IDH1 vaccine in newly diagnosed glioma. TCRdb keeps only in-frame clones here, not all; method: immunoSEQ multiplex PCR. Among fewer than 90,000 clones listed, about four fifths were seen once. Indicated time point: week 35, safety follow-up. Each dose delivered 300 ug of mutant IDH1 20-mer peptide subcutaneously with imiquimod. Antigens of these TCRs are unknown. The sequences come from PBMCs, collected from a glioma patient whose treatment included an IDH1 peptide vaccine. The receptors stem from a man aged 18 to 29 with glioma.

This chain connects TRBV7-9 to TRBJ1-2, with 9 bases aligning to TRBD1. Per the germline V gene, CDR1 is SEHNR and CDR2 is FQNEAQ (reference sequence). The junction had 8 bases not matched to a gene; V was cut back by 6 bases and J by 6 bases. There are 14 residues in the CDR3. For the CDR3, the DNA is TGTGCCAGCAGTCGACAGGGGGAGATGAATGGCTACACCTTC. It translates to CASSRQGEMNGYTF.

The V gene is TRBV7-2, the J gene TRBJ1-6; D is unclear. This CDR3 has 14 residues. Germline lookup yields CDR1 SGHTA and CDR2 FQGNSA. Trimming removed 5 bases from V and 10 bases from J, with 15 bases in between. The CDR3 reads CASSLSKGSSPLHF. The CDR3 coding sequence is TGTGCCAGCAGCCTATCGAAAGGGTCCTCACCCCTCCACTTT.

This chain's CDR3 is CASSFRTSGGVRFQETQYF. DNA of the CDR3: TGTGCCAGCAGCTTCCGGACTAGCGGGGGGGTGAGGTTCCAAGAGACCCAGTACTTC. The chain employs TRBV5-6 and TRBJ2-5, with TRBD2 matching 15 bases. The J segment lost 1 base and the V segment lost 2 bases, leaving 9 bases of the junction unmatched. The CDR3 contains 19 residues. CDR1 and CDR2 from the germline V gene are SGHDT and YYEEEE.

This chain joins TRBV6-1 and TRBJ1-2; D is unresolved. This CDR3 has 12 residues. Looked up from germline, CDR1 is MNHNS and CDR2 is SASEGT. Trimming removed 7 bases from V and 8 bases from J, with 14 bases in between. Written as DNA, the CDR3 is TGTGCCAGCAATCGCAAAGGAGGGGGCTACACCTTC. It is translated as CASNRKGGGYTF.

This chain uses TRBV11-3 with TRBJ2-1; no clear D gene. Trimming removed 5 bases at V and 0 bases at J, with 5 bases between. The CDR3 runs to 13 residues. Germline V gives CDR1 SGHNT, CDR2 YENEEA. The CDR3 region has the DNA TGTGCCAGCAGCAAACCCTCCTACAATGAGCAGTTCTTC. This sequence encodes CASSKPSYNEQFF.

The chain links TRBV6-5 to TRBJ2-7; 7 bases line up with TRBD1. Germline V gene sequence: CDR1 MNHEY, CDR2 SVGAGI. The V and J ends lost 0 bases and 6 bases, in that order; junction bases with no gene match: 11. The CDR3 contains 16 residues. In nucleotides, the CDR3 is TGTGCCAGCAGTTACTCTAGGACAGGAAGGGACGGCGAGCAGTACTTC. This translates into CASSYSRTGRDGEQYF.

This clone was recorded a few times. This rearrangement joins TRBV30 to TRBJ2-1, with D possibly TRBD2 on 6 matching bases. Germline V gene data show CDR1 as GTSNPN and CDR2 as SVGIG (reference sequence). The CDR3 contains 14 residues. V shed 2 bases and J shed 8 bases, with 16 bases lying between them. The CDR3 nucleotides read TGTGCCTGGAGTACAAAAACGGGGGTGGATGAGCAGTTCTTC. It codes for CAWSTKTGVDEQFF. Full variable domain (remainder filled in from reference TRBV30 and TRBJ2-1): SQTIHQWPATLVQPVGSPLSLECTVEGTSNPNLYWYRQAAGRGLQLLFYSVGIGQISSEVPQNLSASRPQDRQFILSSKKLLLSDSGFYLCAWSTKTGVDEQFFGPGTRLTVL.

The V gene is TRBV4-1, the J gene TRBJ1-5, with D unclear. The V gene's germline CDR1 is MGHRA and CDR2 YSYEKL. Trimming stripped 1 base from V and 2 bases from J, with 3 bases between. The CDR3 runs 13 residues. CDR3 DNA: TGCGCCAGCAGCCAAGTAGGCAATCAGCCCCAGCATTTT. It yields the protein CASSQVGNQPQHF.

The gene calls are TRBV2 and TRBJ2-2; 11 bases are a match to TRBD2. The germline V gene encodes CDR1 SNHLY and CDR2 FYNNEI. The CDR3 is made up of 14 amino acids. With V trimmed by 7 bases and J by 5 bases, 3 bases remained unmatched. The CDR3 loop reads CASTGTSGTGELFF. CDR3 sequence (DNA): TGTGCCAGCACTGGGACTAGCGGAACCGGGGAGCTGTTTTTT.

This rearrangement joins TRBV12-5 to TRBJ1-1; D remains unclear. CDR3 length equals 15 residues. Trimming took off 4 bases at V and 2 bases at J, with 14 bases between the two ends. Germline CDR1 reads LGHNT; CDR2 reads FRNRAP. In DNA, the CDR3 is TGTGCTAGTGGTTCTCCTATCGGGTATAACACTGAAGCTTTCTTT. This gives the protein CASGSPIGYNTEAFF.